The 29 T cell receptor beta chains listed next were all sequenced from one sample in a study of OX40 agonist ivuxolimab in advanced cancers. TCRdb keeps only in-frame clones here, not all; method: immunoSEQ multiplex PCR. Here the sample spans more than 55,000 clones, 75% to 90% being singletons. The specimen was CD4+ or CD8+ T cells sorted from blood, collected in a trial of the OX40 agonist ivuxolimab. The receptors were gathered from an adult with an advanced solid tumor such as melanoma, head and neck, liver or kidney cancer.

This clone was counted a single time. The V gene is TRBV6-6, the J gene TRBJ1-3; D possibly corresponds to TRBD1 (6 bases). The CDR3 loop spans 12 amino acids. CDR1 is MNHNY, CDR2 SVGAGI, per germline (reference sequence). Trimming shortened V by 11 bases and J by 1 base, and 9 bases separated the two germline ends. This CDR3 reads CAGGQSGNTIYF. CDR3 nucleotide sequence: TGTGCCGGGGGCCAGTCTGGAAACACCATATATTTT.

This clone was picked up a small number of times. The V gene is TRBV18, the J gene TRBJ2-7; D is unclear. The germline V gene encodes CDR1 KGHSH and CDR2 LQKENI. The CDR3 runs to 12 residues. Deletions cut 5 bases from V and 3 bases from J, with 8 bases between. Written as DNA, the CDR3 is TGTGCCAGCTCATCGGATGACTACGAGCAGTACTTC. Translating it yields CASSSDDYEQYF. Full variable domain (rest looked up from reference TRBV18 and TRBJ2-7): NAGVMQNPRHLVRRRGQEARLRCSPMKGHSHVYWYRQLPEEGLKFMVYLQKENIIDESGMPKERFSAEFPKEGPSILRIQQVVRGDSAAYFCASSSDDYEQYFGPGTRLTVT.

The chain combines TRBV25-1 with TRBJ1-5, with D unclear. CDR1 is MGHDK and CDR2 is SYGVNS in the germline V gene. This CDR3 spans 16 amino acids. V dropped 6 bases and J dropped 2 bases, with 17 bases sitting between them. Written as DNA, the CDR3 is TGTGCCAGCAGCGATCCTTATGGGCATGGCAATCAGCCCCAGCATTTT. Protein sequence: CASSDPYGHGNQPQHF.

This sequence joins TRBV30 and TRBJ1-2; no firm D call. CDR3 length: 10 amino acids. Germline V gene sequence: CDR1 GTSNPN, CDR2 SVGIG (reference sequence). The CDR3 reads CAVGNYGYTF. The CDR3 bases are TGTGCAGTGGGGAACTATGGCTACACCTTC.

V usage is TRBV5-1 and J usage is TRBJ2-3; 9 positions agree with TRBD2. This CDR3 has 16 residues. Unmatched junction bases numbered 2, after V lost 0 bases and J lost 0 bases. Germline V gene data show CDR1 as SGHRS and CDR2 as YFSETQ. CDR3 amino acids: CASSLAGLASTDTQYF. The CDR3, as DNA: TGCGCCAGCAGCTTGGCCGGACTAGCGAGCACAGATACGCAGTATTTT. The full variable domain, its missing parts supplied by reference TRBV5-1 and TRBJ2-3, is KAGVTQTPRYLIKTRGQQVTLSCSPISGHRSVSWYQQTPGQGLQFLFEYFSETQRNKGNFPGRFSGRQFSNSRSEMNVSTLELGDSALYLCASSLAGLASTDTQYFGPGTRLTVL.

The rearrangement links TRBV9 to TRBJ1-5; possibly TRBD1 for D (5 bases). In germline, CDR1 is SGDLS, CDR2 YYNGEE. The CDR3 runs 16 residues. The V gene lost 3 bases and the J gene lost 2 bases, with 15 bases spanning the gap. This CDR3 reads CASSAGTGGGNQPQHF. CDR3 sequence (DNA): TGTGCCAGCAGCGCGGGGACCGGGGGGGGCAATCAGCCCCAGCATTTT.

The J gene is TRBJ1-2, the V gene TRBV5-4; TRBD1 might be the D (6 bases). Trimming pared 4 bases from V and 4 bases from J, leaving 14 bases between. The CDR3 length is 14 residues. Looked up from germline, CDR1 is SGHNT and CDR2 is YYREEE (reference sequence). Written as DNA, the CDR3 is TGTGCCAGCAGCCCCACCTCGGACAGCTATGGCTACACCTTC. It is translated as CASSPTSDSYGYTF.

The gene calls are TRBV11-3 and TRBJ2-6, with D unclear. The ends were cut back, 3 bases at V and 0 bases at J, with 21 bases in the middle. The CDR3 sequence is 20 residues long. Germline assignment: CDR1 SGHNT and CDR2 YENEEA. CDR3 region: CASSFNPPMGRNSGANVLTF. The CDR3 DNA sequence: TGTGCCAGCAGCTTTAATCCACCGATGGGCCGAAACTCTGGGGCCAACGTCCTGACTTTC.

This rearrangement joins TRBV18 to TRBJ2-7; 10 nucleotides match TRBD1. The length of the CDR3 is 15 residues. With V trimmed by 2 bases and J by 1 base, 2 bases remained unmatched. The germline V gene encodes CDR1 KGHSH and CDR2 LQKENI. CDR3 sequence (DNA): TGTGCCAGCTCACCAGGGACAGGGGAGTCCTACGAGCAGTACTTC. Amino acids: CASSPGTGESYEQYF.

This rearrangement joins TRBV21-1 to TRBJ2-7; the D segment call TRBD2 is taken from the table without a DNA check. TRBV21-1 is deemed a pseudogene. This CDR3 has 20 amino acids. The CDR3 protein is CASSKVWAADELSRCYEQYF. CDR3 DNA: TGTGCCAGCAGCAAAGTCTGGGCAGCGGACGAATTGTCACGCTGCTACGAGCAGTACTTC.

The chain employs TRBV9 and TRBJ2-2, with no clear D. V lost 6 bases to trimming and J lost 0 bases, with 6 bases between them. From germline, CDR1 is SGDLS and CDR2 YYNGEE. There are 13 residues in the CDR3. CDR3 sequence reads: CASKSANTGELFF. The CDR3 DNA sequence: TGTGCCAGCAAGTCAGCGAACACCGGGGAGCTGTTTTTT.

This chain uses TRBV25-1 with TRBJ2-2; TRBD1 matches 10 bases. The CDR3 is 15 residues long. Germline V gene sequence: CDR1 MGHDK, CDR2 SYGVNS. The V and J ends lost 7 bases and 4 bases, in that order; junction bases with no gene match: 6. This CDR3 is CASTRDRGSTGELFF. The CDR3 DNA follows: TGTGCCAGCACCCGGGACAGGGGTAGCACCGGGGAGCTGTTTTTT. The full variable domain, completed using reference TRBV25-1 and TRBJ2-2, is EADIYQTPRYLVIGTGKKITLECSQTMGHDKMYWYQQDPGMELHLIHYSYGVNSTEKGDLSSESTVSRIRTEHFPLTLESARPSHTSQYLCASTRDRGSTGELFFGEGSRLTVL.

The chain employs TRBV15 and TRBJ2-5; 8 bases fit TRBD2. Unmatched junction bases numbered 9, after V lost 3 bases and J lost 0 bases. Germline assignment: CDR1 LNHNV and CDR2 YYDKDF (reference sequence). The CDR3 is made up of 17 amino acids. This CDR3 is CATSRPLERGNQETQYF. CDR3 DNA sequence: TGTGCCACCAGCAGGCCCTTAGAGCGGGGGAACCAAGAGACCCAGTACTTC.

This clone was recorded a few times. The V and J genes are TRBV11-2 and TRBJ1-2; D is unresolved. In germline, CDR1 is SGHAT, CDR2 FQNNGV. The CDR3 has 15 amino acids. V gave up 0 bases and J gave up 4 bases, with 12 bases separating them. The CDR3: CASSLDREDSYGYTF. CDR3 DNA sequence: TGTGCCAGCAGCTTAGATCGGGAGGACTCCTATGGCTACACCTTC.

The chain links TRBV15 to TRBJ2-5; D possibly corresponds to TRBD2 (5 bases). CDR3 length: 14 residues. CDR1 and CDR2 (germline): LNHNV, YYDKDF (reference sequence). V was pared by 0 bases and J by 5 bases, with 10 bases between. In DNA form, the CDR3 reads TGTGCCACCAGCAGAGATCCCGGGGTGGAGACCCAGTACTTC. Translated: CATSRDPGVETQYF.

The V and J genes are TRBV6-5 and TRBJ1-5; D remains ambiguous. This CDR3 is 14 amino acids long. Per the germline V gene, CDR1 is MNHEY and CDR2 is SVGAGI. V lost 5 bases to trimming and J lost 9 bases, with 17 bases between them. CDR3 sequence (DNA): TGTGCCAGCAGTCGCCCTTCACTAACTTGGCCCCAGCATTTT. Protein: CASSRPSLTWPQHF.

In its sample, this clone was seen a few times. The gene calls are TRBV2 and TRBJ2-7, with D hard to call. The V gene lost 2 bases and the J gene lost 4 bases, with 12 bases spanning the gap. This CDR3 contains 14 residues. CDR1 and CDR2 from the germline V gene are SNHLY and FYNNEI. CDR3 DNA: TGTGCCAGCAGTGAAACCCAACTAAAATACGAGCAGTACTTC. The encoded protein is CASSETQLKYEQYF.

V usage is TRBV25-1 and J usage is TRBJ2-7; D not certain. Germline V gene data show CDR1 as MGHDK and CDR2 as SYGVNS. Trimming removed 3 bases from V and 1 base from J, with 1 base in between. This CDR3 is 11 amino acids long. The CDR3 protein is CASSDSYEQYF. The DNA of the CDR3 is TGTGCCAGCAGTGATTCCTACGAGCAGTACTTC.

V and J are TRBV27 and TRBJ2-7, with TRBD1 matching 7 bases. Per germline, CDR1 MNHEY and CDR2 SMNVEV (reference sequence). The CDR3 runs 13 residues. V lost 6 bases and J lost 3; bases outside the gene matches: 5. This CDR3 reads CASSQQGIYEQYF. The CDR3 DNA is TGTGCCAGCAGCCAACAGGGGATCTACGAGCAGTACTTC.

The rearrangement links TRBV7-2 to TRBJ2-1; weak D call: TRBD1 (5 bases). V was pared by 1 base and J by 1 base, with 8 bases between. Germline V gives CDR1 SGHTA, CDR2 FQGNSA. This CDR3 comprises 15 residues. The DNA for the CDR3 is TGTGCCAGCAGCTTAGGACAGAGATCCTACAATGAGCAGTTCTTC. Residues: CASSLGQRSYNEQFF. The full variable domain, with the rest looked up from reference TRBV7-2 and TRBJ2-1, is GAGVSQSPSNKVTEKGKDVELRCDPISGHTALYWYRQSLGQGLEFLIYFQGNSAPDKSGLPSDRFSAERTGGSVSTLTIQRTQQEDSAVYLCASSLGQRSYNEQFFGPGTRLTVL.

This chain uses TRBV4-2 with TRBJ2-1; 8 bases map to TRBD2. The CDR3 totals 18 residues. Germline CDR1 LGHNA, CDR2 YNFKEQ. Trimming at V came to 7 bases and at J to 9 bases, leaving 23 bases not matched to a gene. CDR3 nucleotide sequence: TGTGCCAGCACCCAGTACCCAGCGGGGGCCTCCATAAGGGGTGAGCAGTTCTTC. Translation: CASTQYPAGASIRGEQFF.

This clone has at least ten counts. The genes are TRBV6-6 and TRBJ1-1; no definite D call. CDR3 length equals 11 residues. V gave up 4 bases and J gave up 4 bases, with 4 bases separating them. Looked up from germline, CDR1 is MNHNY and CDR2 is SVGAGI (reference sequence). CDR3 loop: CASSWVTEAFF. The CDR3 DNA reads as TGTGCCAGCAGTTGGGTCACTGAAGCTTTCTTT.

V is TRBV27 and J is TRBJ2-1; the match to TRBD2 covers 7 bases. The CDR3 has 14 amino acids. Germline V CDR1 and CDR2: MNHEY, SMNVEV (reference sequence). Trimming took 4 bases from V and 3 from J; bases not matched to a gene: 3. Here the CDR3 reads CASSWTRGYNEQFF. CDR3 coding DNA: TGTGCCAGCAGTTGGACTAGGGGCTACAATGAGCAGTTCTTC.

J is TRBJ2-1 and V is TRBV5-4; D gene unclear. With 5 bases removed from V and 0 bases from J, the gap between germline ends came to 9 bases. There are 14 residues in the CDR3. Germline V gene data show CDR1 as SGHNT and CDR2 as YYREEE (reference sequence). The CDR3 protein is CASRVKDSYNEQFF. CDR3 DNA: TGTGCCAGCAGGGTAAAAGACTCCTACAATGAGCAGTTCTTC. Supplemented by reference TRBV5-4 and TRBJ2-1, the full variable domain reads ETGVTQSPTHLIKTRGQQVTLRCSSQSGHNTVSWYQQALGQGPQFIFQYYREEENGRGNFPPRFSGLQFPNYSSELNVNALELDDSALYLCASRVKDSYNEQFFGPGTRLTVL.

The CDR3 here is CASSVGRSIETQYF. As DNA, the CDR3 is TGTGCCAGCAGCGTAGGCAGAAGCATAGAGACCCAGTACTTC. The chain recombines TRBV9 with TRBJ2-5, with unresolved D. The CDR3 contains 14 residues. Looked up from germline, CDR1 is SGDLS and CDR2 is YYNGEE. Trimming took off 0 bases at V and 4 bases at J, with 10 bases between the two ends. The full variable domain, rest sourced from reference TRBV9 and TRBJ2-5, is DSGVTQTPKHLITATGQRVTLRCSPRSGDLSVYWYQQSLDQGLQFLIQYYNGEERAKGNILERFSAQQFPDLHSELNLSSLELGDSALYFCASSVGRSIETQYFGPGTRLLVL.

This clone was counted once. Additional DNA sequences in this sample encode the identical CDR3. The chain carries TRBV29-1 and TRBJ2-3; possibly TRBD1 or TRBD2 for D (5 bases each). The V end lost 3 bases, the J end lost 4 bases, and 5 bases lay between the germline ends. The CDR3 is 11 residues long. In germline, CDR1 is SQVTM, CDR2 ANQGSEA. CDR3 sequence (DNA): TGCAGCGTTGAGGGGGCAGATACGCAGTATTTT. It codes for CSVEGADTQYF.

The rearrangement links TRBV19 to TRBJ2-7; D is possibly TRBD1 (5 bases). This CDR3 is 14 amino acids long. Germline CDR1 and CDR2: LNHDA and SQIVND (reference sequence). Trimming left V 3 bases short and J 0 bases short, with 9 bases between. The CDR3 nucleotides read TGTGCCAGTAGTATGACCGACAGCTCCTACGAGCAGTACTTC. This codes for CASSMTDSSYEQYF. The full variable domain, with the rest looked up from reference TRBV19 and TRBJ2-7, is DGGITQSPKYLFRKEGQNVTLSCEQNLNHDAMYWYRQDPGQGLRLIYYSQIVNDFQKGDIAEGYSVSREKKESFPLTVTSAQKNPTAFYLCASSMTDSSYEQYFGPGTRLTVT.

This rearrangement joins TRBV5-4 to TRBJ2-5, with 7 bases matching TRBD2. V shed 3 bases, J shed 5 bases, and the junction held 7 bases outside the gene matches. The length of the CDR3 is 14 residues. Germline-derived CDR1 and CDR2 are SGHNT and YYREEE (reference sequence). CDR3 in DNA: TGTGCCAGCAGCTCATCGGGGGGAGGGGAGACCCAGTACTTC. The encoded protein is CASSSSGGGETQYF.

The chain links TRBV7-8 to TRBJ1-1; a weak D match, TRBD1 (6 bases). Germline CDR1 and CDR2: SGHVS and FQNEAQ. Trimming left V 5 bases short and J 0 bases short, with 13 bases between. The CDR3 sequence is 15 residues long. Here the CDR3 DNA reads TGTGCCAGCAGCCCCCGGACAGCCCTGAACACTGAAGCTTTCTTT. Amino acids: CASSPRTALNTEAFF.